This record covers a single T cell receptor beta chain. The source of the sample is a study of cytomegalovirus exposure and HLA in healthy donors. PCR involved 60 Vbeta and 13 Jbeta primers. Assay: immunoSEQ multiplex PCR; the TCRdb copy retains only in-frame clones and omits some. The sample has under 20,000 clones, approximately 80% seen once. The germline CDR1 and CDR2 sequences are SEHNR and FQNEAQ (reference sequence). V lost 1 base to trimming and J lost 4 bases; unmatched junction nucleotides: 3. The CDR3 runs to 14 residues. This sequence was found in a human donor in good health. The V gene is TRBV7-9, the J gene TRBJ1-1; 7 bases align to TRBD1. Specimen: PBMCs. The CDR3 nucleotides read TGTGCCAGCAGCTTAGAAGGGGGCTCCACTGAAGCTTTCTTT. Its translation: CASSLEGGSTEAFF.